These T cell receptor beta chains were read from a single sample in a study of OX40 agonist ivuxolimab in advanced cancers. Assay: immunoSEQ multiplex PCR; the TCRdb copy retains only in-frame clones and omits some. The sample gives about 66,000 clones, 75% to 90% of which show up once; around an eighth is in the top ten. This sample comprised CD4+ or CD8+ T cells sorted from blood, obtained in a trial of the OX40 agonist ivuxolimab. Every receptor here comes from an adult with an advanced solid tumor such as melanoma, head and neck, liver or kidney cancer. Both conserved end residues are part of each CDR3. The D gene is left open where the match is weak. The size of a clone is reported for some rows only, either as once, few or many, or as a class for expanded clones.

D gene: -; clone size: -; J gene: TRBJ2-7; V gene: TRBV27; CDR3 protein: CASSLSGGSYEQYF; CDR3 DNA: TGTGCCAGCAGTTTATCTGGGGGATCCTACGAGCAGTACTTC
D gene: -; clone size: -; J gene: TRBJ1-1; V gene: TRBV9; CDR3 protein: CASSPWGNTEAFF; CDR3 DNA: TGTGCCAGCAGCCCGTGGGGTAACACTGAAGCTTTCTTT
D gene: TRBD1; clone size: -; J gene: TRBJ2-2; V gene: TRBV2; CDR3 protein: CASSKQGAGELFF; CDR3 DNA: TGTGCCAGCAGCAAACAGGGGGCCGGGGAGCTGTTTTTT
D gene: TRBD1; clone size: -; J gene: TRBJ2-7; V gene: TRBV7-9; CDR3 protein: CASSLQGTASYEQYF; CDR3 DNA: TGTGCCAGCAGCTTACAAGGGACAGCCTCCTACGAGCAGTACTTC
D gene: -; clone size: -; J gene: TRBJ2-1; V gene: TRBV5-4; CDR3 protein: CASSFYGGSYNEQFF; CDR3 DNA: TGTGCCAGCAGCTTCTACGGGGGATCCTACAATGAGCAGTTCTTC
D gene: -; clone size: once; J gene: TRBJ2-3; V gene: TRBV12-5; CDR3 protein: CASGQGSDTQYF; CDR3 DNA: TGTGCTAGTGGACAGGGTTCGGATACGCAGTATTTT
D gene: -; clone size: -; J gene: TRBJ2-7; V gene: TRBV27; CDR3 protein: CASSLLFEGEKNF; CDR3 DNA: TGTGCCAGCAGTTTATTGTTCGAGGGGGAAAAGAACTTC
D gene: TRBD2; clone size: -; J gene: TRBJ2-3; V gene: TRBV7-3; CDR3 protein: CASSAGGKDTQYF; CDR3 DNA: TGTGCCAGCAGTGCGGGAGGAAAAGATACGCAGTATTTT
D gene: TRBD1; clone size: -; J gene: TRBJ1-1; V gene: TRBV4-1; CDR3 protein: CASSPGQAMNTEAFF; CDR3 DNA: TGCGCCAGCAGTCCGGGACAGGCCATGAACACTGAAGCTTTCTTT
D gene: -; clone size: once; J gene: TRBJ1-5; V gene: TRBV27; CDR3 protein: CASSYSVGPNQPQHF; CDR3 DNA: TGTGCCAGCTCTTATTCGGTTGGACCCAATCAGCCCCAGCATTTT
D gene: TRBD1; clone size: -; J gene: TRBJ2-7; V gene: TRBV30; CDR3 protein: CAWSWGTGVGEQYF; CDR3 DNA: TGTGCCTGGAGTTGGGGGACAGGGGTAGGCGAGCAGTACTTC
D gene: -; clone size: few; J gene: TRBJ2-1; V gene: TRBV30; CDR3 protein: CAWSPTENEQFF; CDR3 DNA: TGTGCCTGGAGCCCGACAGAGAATGAGCAGTTCTTC
D gene: TRBD1; clone size: -; J gene: TRBJ1-2; V gene: TRBV4-1; CDR3 protein: CASTPGTGASSF; CDR3 DNA: TGCGCCAGCACCCCCGGGACAGGGGCCTCTTCCTTC
D gene: -; clone size: -; J gene: TRBJ1-5; V gene: TRBV7-6; CDR3 protein: CASSLLPNQPQHF; CDR3 DNA: TGTGCCAGCAGCTTATTACCAAATCAGCCCCAGCATTTT
D gene: TRBD1; clone size: once; J gene: TRBJ1-1; V gene: TRBV19; CDR3 protein: CASSYPRGALDTEAFF; CDR3 DNA: TGTGCCAGTAGTTACCCCAGGGGGGCGTTGGACACTGAAGCTTTCTTT
D gene: -; clone size: -; J gene: TRBJ2-7; V gene: TRBV29-1; CDR3 protein: CSVAGQTYEQYF; CDR3 DNA: TGCAGCGTTGCGGGACAAACCTACGAGCAGTACTTC
D gene: -; clone size: -; J gene: TRBJ2-7; V gene: TRBV5-1; CDR3 protein: CASSQEVAVRYEQYF; CDR3 DNA: TGCGCCAGCAGCCAAGAAGTGGCGGTCCGCTACGAGCAGTACTTC
D gene: TRBD1; clone size: -; J gene: TRBJ2-7; V gene: TRBV5-1; CDR3 protein: CASSSGQTYEQYF; CDR3 DNA: TGCGCCAGCAGCTCGGGACAGACTTACGAGCAGTACTTC
D gene: -; clone size: -; J gene: TRBJ1-3; V gene: TRBV5-6; CDR3 protein: CASSLGANLRTIYF; CDR3 DNA: TGTGCCAGCAGCTTGGGGGCCAATCTGCGAACCATATATTTT
D gene: -; clone size: once; J gene: TRBJ1-1; V gene: TRBV4-1; CDR3 protein: CASSQGPGREAFF; CDR3 DNA: TGCGCCAGCAGCCAGGGACCGGGCCGTGAAGCTTTCTTT
D gene: TRBD2; clone size: -; J gene: TRBJ2-1; V gene: TRBV29-1; CDR3 protein: CSVLGGGSYNEQFF; CDR3 DNA: TGCAGCGTCCTGGGCGGGGGCTCCTACAATGAGCAGTTCTTC
D gene: TRBD1; clone size: -; J gene: TRBJ2-7; V gene: TRBV27; CDR3 protein: CASSLASGTGPEQYF; CDR3 DNA: TGTGCCAGCAGTTTAGCCTCCGGGACAGGGCCCGAGCAGTACTTC
D gene: TRBD2; clone size: -; J gene: TRBJ2-7; V gene: TRBV29-1; CDR3 protein: CSTKSGGGRDNNQQYF; CDR3 DNA: TGCAGCACCAAATCAGGTGGCGGGAGGGATAATAATCAGCAGTACTTC
D gene: TRBD2; clone size: -; J gene: TRBJ2-3; V gene: TRBV10-1; CDR3 protein: CASSESVRTSGTDTQYF; CDR3 DNA: TGCGCCAGCAGTGAGTCGGTGAGGACTAGCGGCACAGATACGCAGTATTTT
D gene: -; clone size: -; J gene: TRBJ1-6; V gene: TRBV27; CDR3 protein: CASSLYQTVGSPLHF; CDR3 DNA: TGTGCCAGCAGTCTCTACCAAACCGTCGGTTCACCCCTCCACTTT
D gene: -; clone size: -; J gene: TRBJ2-7; V gene: TRBV9; CDR3 protein: CASSATPGLSYEQYF; CDR3 DNA: TGTGCCAGCAGCGCAACTCCGGGACTCTCCTACGAGCAGTACTTC
D gene: -; clone size: -; J gene: TRBJ2-7; V gene: TRBV19; CDR3 protein: CASSMMGVEQYF; CDR3 DNA: TGTGCCAGTAGTATGATGGGGGTCGAGCAGTACTTC
D gene: -; clone size: -; J gene: TRBJ1-1; V gene: TRBV18; CDR3 protein: CASSPSTEAFF; CDR3 DNA: TGTGCCAGCTCCCCTAGCACTGAAGCTTTCTTT
D gene: TRBD2; clone size: -; J gene: TRBJ2-7; V gene: TRBV27; CDR3 protein: CASSPPSGRPSSYEQYF; CDR3 DNA: TGTGCCAGCAGTCCCCCTAGCGGGCGACCTAGCTCCTACGAGCAGTACTTC
D gene: TRBD2; clone size: -; J gene: TRBJ2-1; V gene: TRBV27; CDR3 protein: CASSYKRGANLVSYNEQFF; CDR3 DNA: TGTGCCAGCAGTTACAAGCGGGGTGCTAATCTAGTCTCCTACAATGAGCAGTTCTTC
D gene: TRBD1; clone size: -; J gene: TRBJ1-6; V gene: TRBV15; CDR3 protein: CATSRDMGRGLESPLHF; CDR3 DNA: TGTGCCACCAGCAGAGATATGGGCAGGGGGCTAGAATCACCCCTCCACTTT
D gene: -; clone size: -; J gene: TRBJ2-1; V gene: TRBV7-9; CDR3 protein: CASSLSLNEQFF; CDR3 DNA: TGTGCCAGCAGCTTATCCCTCAATGAGCAGTTCTTC
D gene: TRBD2; clone size: -; J gene: TRBJ2-1; V gene: TRBV7-3; CDR3 protein: CASSFYPSGESYNEQFF; CDR3 DNA: TGTGCCAGCAGCTTCTACCCCAGCGGGGAATCCTACAATGAGCAGTTCTTC
D gene: -; clone size: -; J gene: TRBJ2-2; V gene: TRBV10-3; CDR3 protein: CAISENGGLPTGELFF; CDR3 DNA: TGTGCCATCAGTGAGAATGGGGGGCTGCCAACCGGGGAGCTGTTTTTT
D gene: -; clone size: -; J gene: TRBJ2-1; V gene: TRBV6-6; CDR3 protein: CASTRGVMSYNEQFF; CDR3 DNA: TGTGCCAGCACTCGAGGGGTAATGTCCTACAATGAGCAGTTCTTC
D gene: TRBD1; clone size: -; J gene: TRBJ1-6; V gene: TRBV5-1; CDR3 protein: CASSLGQGGNSPLHF; CDR3 DNA: TGCGCCAGCAGCTTGGGCCAGGGGGGTAATTCACCCCTCCACTTT